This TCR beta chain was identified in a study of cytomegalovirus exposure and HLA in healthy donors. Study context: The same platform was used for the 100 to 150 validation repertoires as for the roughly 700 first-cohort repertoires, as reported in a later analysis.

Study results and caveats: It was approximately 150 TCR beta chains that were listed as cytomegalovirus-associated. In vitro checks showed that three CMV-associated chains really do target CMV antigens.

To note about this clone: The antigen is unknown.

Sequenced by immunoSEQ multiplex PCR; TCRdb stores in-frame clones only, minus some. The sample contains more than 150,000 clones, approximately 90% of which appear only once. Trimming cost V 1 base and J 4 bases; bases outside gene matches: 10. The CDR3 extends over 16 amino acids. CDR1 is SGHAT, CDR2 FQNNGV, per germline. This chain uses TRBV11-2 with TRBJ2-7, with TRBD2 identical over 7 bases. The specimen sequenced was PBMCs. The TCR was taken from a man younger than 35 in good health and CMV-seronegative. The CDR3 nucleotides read TGTGCCAGCAGCTTAGTCGTAGCGGGTGTTCTTTACGAGCAGTACTTC. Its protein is CASSLVVAGVLYEQYF.